This T cell receptor (beta chain) comes out of a study of spatial heterogeneity in lung cancer. Stated time point: sample taken at primary tumor resection. Untreated early-stage non-small cell lung cancer patients, roughly 75 in total, were the donors. Unsorted tumor, nontumor lung tissue or cryopreserved PBMC supplied the whole RNA. Germline CDR1 MNHNS, CDR2 SASEGT. This CDR3 spans 13 amino acids. With 2 bases removed from V and 6 bases from J, the gap between germline ends came to 7 bases. Carried by each TCR cDNA molecule was a unique molecular identifier. TCRdb used MiXCR to reprocess the 5' RACE reads, holding one entry per CDR3 protein. This sample has some 680 distinct CDR3 sequences, with around 34% found just once. In the case of this clonotype: Antigen unknown.

Study conclusions and caveats: Tumor mutation count correlated with how many alpha and beta TCRs expanded intratumorally.

The TCR comes from a male donor with early-stage non-small cell lung cancer. The genes are TRBV6-1 and TRBJ2-2; D gene unclear. The material sequenced was lung tumor tissue, taken at surgery. The CDR3 region has the DNA TGTGCCAGCAGTGAACTGGCGGCCGGGGAGCTGTTTTTT. It specifies CASSELAAGELFF.